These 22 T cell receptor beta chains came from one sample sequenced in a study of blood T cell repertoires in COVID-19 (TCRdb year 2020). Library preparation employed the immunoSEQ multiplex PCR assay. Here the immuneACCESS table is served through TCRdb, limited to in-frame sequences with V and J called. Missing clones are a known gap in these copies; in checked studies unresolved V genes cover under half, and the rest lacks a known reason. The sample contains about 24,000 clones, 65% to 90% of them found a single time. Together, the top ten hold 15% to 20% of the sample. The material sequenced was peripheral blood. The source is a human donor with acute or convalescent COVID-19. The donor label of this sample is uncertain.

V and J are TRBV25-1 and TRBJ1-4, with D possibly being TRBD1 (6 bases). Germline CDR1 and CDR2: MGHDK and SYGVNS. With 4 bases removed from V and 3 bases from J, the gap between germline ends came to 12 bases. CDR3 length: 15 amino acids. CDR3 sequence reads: CASSAAGQPNEKLFF. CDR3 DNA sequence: TGTGCCAGCAGTGCGGCCGGACAGCCTAATGAAAAACTGTTTTTT.

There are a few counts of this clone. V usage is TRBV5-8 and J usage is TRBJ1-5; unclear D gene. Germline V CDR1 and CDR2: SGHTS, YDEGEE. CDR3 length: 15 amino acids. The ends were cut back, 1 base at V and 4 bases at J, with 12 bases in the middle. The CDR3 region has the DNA TGTGCCAGCAGCTTGTTGGTTGGGCAGAATCAGCCCCAGCATTTT. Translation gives CASSLLVGQNQPQHF. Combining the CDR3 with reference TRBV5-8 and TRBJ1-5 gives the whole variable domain EAGVTQSPTHLIKTRGQQATLRCSPISGHTSVYWYQQALGLGLQFLLWYDEGEERNRGNFPPRFSGRQFPNYSSELNVNALELEDSALYLCASSLLVGQNQPQHFGDGTRLSIL.

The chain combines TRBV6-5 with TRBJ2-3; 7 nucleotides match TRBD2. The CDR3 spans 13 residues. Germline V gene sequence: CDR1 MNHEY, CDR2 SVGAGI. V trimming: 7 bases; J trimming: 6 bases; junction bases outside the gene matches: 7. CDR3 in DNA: TGTGCCAGCAATGCGGGAGTCGGGGATACGCAGTATTTT. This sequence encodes CASNAGVGDTQYF.

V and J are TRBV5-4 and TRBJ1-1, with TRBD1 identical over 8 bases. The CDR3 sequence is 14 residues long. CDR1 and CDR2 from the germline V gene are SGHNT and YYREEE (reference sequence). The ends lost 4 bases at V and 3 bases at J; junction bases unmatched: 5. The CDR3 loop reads CASSRQGRDTEAFF. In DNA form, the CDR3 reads TGTGCCAGCAGCAGACAGGGGAGGGACACTGAAGCTTTCTTT.

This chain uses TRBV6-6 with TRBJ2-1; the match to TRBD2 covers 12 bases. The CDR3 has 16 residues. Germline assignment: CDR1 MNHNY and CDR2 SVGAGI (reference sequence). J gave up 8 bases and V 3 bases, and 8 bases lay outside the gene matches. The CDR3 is CASSYLAGGTGDEQFF. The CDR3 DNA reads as TGTGCCAGCAGTTATCTAGCGGGAGGGACAGGGGATGAGCAGTTCTTC.

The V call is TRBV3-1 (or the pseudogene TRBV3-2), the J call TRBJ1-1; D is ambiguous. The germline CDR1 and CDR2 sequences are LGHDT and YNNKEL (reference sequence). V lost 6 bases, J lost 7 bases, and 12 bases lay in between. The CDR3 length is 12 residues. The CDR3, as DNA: TGTGCCAGCAGGGATGACTTGCATGAAGCTTTCTTT. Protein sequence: CASRDDLHEAFF.

The CDR3 spells CASSPSGTDHSPLHF. CDR3 nucleotides: TGTGCCAGCAGTCCCTCCGGGACAGACCATTCACCCCTCCACTTT. The rearrangement joins TRBV6-5 to TRBJ1-6; 7 bases are shared with TRBD1. This CDR3 contains 15 residues. In germline, CDR1 is MNHEY, CDR2 SVGAGI. Unmatched junction bases numbered 9, after V lost 5 bases and J lost 8 bases.

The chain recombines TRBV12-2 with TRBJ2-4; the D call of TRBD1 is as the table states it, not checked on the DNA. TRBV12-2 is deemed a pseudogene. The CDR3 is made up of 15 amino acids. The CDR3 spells CASRIQGEGKNIQYF. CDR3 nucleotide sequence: TGTGCAAGTCGCATACAGGGAGAAGGCAAAAACATTCAGTACTTC.

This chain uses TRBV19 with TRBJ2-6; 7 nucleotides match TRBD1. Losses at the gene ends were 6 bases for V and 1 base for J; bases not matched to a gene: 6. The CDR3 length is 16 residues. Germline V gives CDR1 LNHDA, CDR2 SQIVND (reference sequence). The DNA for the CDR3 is TGTGCCAGTAGCCCCTACAGGGGATCTGGGGCCAACGTCCTGACTTTC. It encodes CASSPYRGSGANVLTF.

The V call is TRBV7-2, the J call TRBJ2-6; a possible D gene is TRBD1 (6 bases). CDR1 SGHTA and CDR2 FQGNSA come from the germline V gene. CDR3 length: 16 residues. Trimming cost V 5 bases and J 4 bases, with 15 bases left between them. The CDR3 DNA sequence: TGTGCCAGCAGCCCCAGGTTGGGGGCCGGGGCCAACGTCCTGACTTTC. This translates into CASSPRLGAGANVLTF.

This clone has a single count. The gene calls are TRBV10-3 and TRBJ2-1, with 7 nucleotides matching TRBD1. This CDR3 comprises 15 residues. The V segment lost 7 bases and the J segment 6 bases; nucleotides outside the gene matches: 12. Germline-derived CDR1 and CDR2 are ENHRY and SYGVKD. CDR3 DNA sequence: TGTGCCATCACCGAGGGGGCCGCCAACGGCAATGAGCAGTTCTTC. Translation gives CAITEGAANGNEQFF.

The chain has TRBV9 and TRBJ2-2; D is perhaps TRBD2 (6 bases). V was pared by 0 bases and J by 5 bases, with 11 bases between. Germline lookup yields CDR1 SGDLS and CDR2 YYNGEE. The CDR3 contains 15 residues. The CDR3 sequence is CASSVGGELTGELFF. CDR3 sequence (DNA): TGTGCCAGCAGCGTAGGGGGGGAGCTTACCGGGGAGCTGTTTTTT.

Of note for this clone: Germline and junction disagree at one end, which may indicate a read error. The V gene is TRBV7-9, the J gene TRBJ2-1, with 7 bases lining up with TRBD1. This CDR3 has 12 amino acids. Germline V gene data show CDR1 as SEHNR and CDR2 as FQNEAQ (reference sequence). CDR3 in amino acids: CASSLLGQDVVF. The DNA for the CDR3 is TGTGCCAGCAGCTTGCTCGGACAGGACGTGGTCTTC.

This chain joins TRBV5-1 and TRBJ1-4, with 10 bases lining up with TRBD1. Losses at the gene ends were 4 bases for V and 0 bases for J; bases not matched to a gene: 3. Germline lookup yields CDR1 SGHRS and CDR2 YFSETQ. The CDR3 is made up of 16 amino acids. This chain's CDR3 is CASSPTGGATNEKLFF. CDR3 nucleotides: TGCGCCAGCAGCCCGACAGGGGGCGCAACTAATGAAAAACTGTTTTTT. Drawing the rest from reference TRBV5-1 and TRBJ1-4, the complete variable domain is KAGVTQTPRYLIKTRGQQVTLSCSPISGHRSVSWYQQTPGQGLQFLFEYFSETQRNKGNFPGRFSGRQFSNSRSEMNVSTLELGDSALYLCASSPTGGATNEKLFFGSGTQLSVL.

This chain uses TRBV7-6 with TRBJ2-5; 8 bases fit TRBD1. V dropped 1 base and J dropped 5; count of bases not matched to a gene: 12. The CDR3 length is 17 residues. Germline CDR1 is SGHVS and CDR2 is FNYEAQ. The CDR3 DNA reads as TGTGCCAGCAGCTTAGGGTCTGGGCAGGGGGCTCGGGAGACCCAGTACTTC. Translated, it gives CASSLGSGQGARETQYF.

This CDR3 reads CASSRPAGGIAETQYF. The CDR3 bases are TGTGCCAGCAGCCGCCCGGCGGGGGGCATCGCAGAGACCCAGTACTTC. V is TRBV7-9 and J is TRBJ2-5; TRBD2 matches 8 bases. The J segment lost 4 bases and the V segment lost 5 bases, leaving 12 bases of the junction unmatched. Germline V lookup: CDR1 SEHNR, CDR2 FQNEAQ (reference sequence). The CDR3 length is 16 residues.

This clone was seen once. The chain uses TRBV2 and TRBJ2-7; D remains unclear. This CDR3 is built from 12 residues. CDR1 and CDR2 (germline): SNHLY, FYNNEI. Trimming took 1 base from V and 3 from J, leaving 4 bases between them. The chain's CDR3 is CASSEDGYEQYF. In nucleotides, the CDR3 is TGTGCCAGCAGTGAAGACGGCTACGAGCAGTACTTC.

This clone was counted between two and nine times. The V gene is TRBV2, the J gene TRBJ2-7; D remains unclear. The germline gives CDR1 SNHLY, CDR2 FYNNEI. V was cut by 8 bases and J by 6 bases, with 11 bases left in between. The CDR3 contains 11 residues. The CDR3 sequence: CASGRGAEQYF. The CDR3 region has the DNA TGTGCCAGCGGCCGCGGTGCCGAGCAGTACTTC.

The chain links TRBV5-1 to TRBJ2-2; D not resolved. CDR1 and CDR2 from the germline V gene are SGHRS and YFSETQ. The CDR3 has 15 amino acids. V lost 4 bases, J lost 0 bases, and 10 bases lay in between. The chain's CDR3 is CASSLRSSNTGELFF. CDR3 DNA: TGCGCCAGCAGCCTAAGAAGTTCGAACACCGGGGAGCTGTTTTTT. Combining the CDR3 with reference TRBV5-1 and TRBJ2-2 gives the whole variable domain KAGVTQTPRYLIKTRGQQVTLSCSPISGHRSVSWYQQTPGQGLQFLFEYFSETQRNKGNFPGRFSGRQFSNSRSEMNVSTLELGDSALYLCASSLRSSNTGELFFGEGSRLTVL.

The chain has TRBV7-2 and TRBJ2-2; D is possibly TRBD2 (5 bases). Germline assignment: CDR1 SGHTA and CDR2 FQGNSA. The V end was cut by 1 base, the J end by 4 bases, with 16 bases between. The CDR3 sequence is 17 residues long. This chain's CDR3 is CASSLGEAETSTGELFF. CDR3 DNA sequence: TGTGCCAGCAGCTTAGGCGAAGCGGAAACGAGCACCGGGGAGCTGTTTTTT.

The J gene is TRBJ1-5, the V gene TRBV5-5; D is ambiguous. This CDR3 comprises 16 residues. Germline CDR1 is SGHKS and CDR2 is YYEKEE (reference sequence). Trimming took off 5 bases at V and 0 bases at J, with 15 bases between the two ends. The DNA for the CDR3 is TGTGCCAGCAGTAGAAGCCCCGGGAATAGCAATCAGCCCCAGCATTTT. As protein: CASSRSPGNSNQPQHF.

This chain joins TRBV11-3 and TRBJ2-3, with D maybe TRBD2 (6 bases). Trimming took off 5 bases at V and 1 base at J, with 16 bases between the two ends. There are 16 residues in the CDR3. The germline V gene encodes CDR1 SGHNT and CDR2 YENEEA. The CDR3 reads CASSARRGRGTDTQYF. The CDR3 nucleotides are TGTGCCAGCAGCGCCCGGAGGGGTCGGGGCACAGATACGCAGTATTTT. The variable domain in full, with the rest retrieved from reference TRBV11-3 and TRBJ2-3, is EAGVVQSPRYKIIEKKQPVAFWCNPISGHNTLYWYLQNLGQGPELLIRYENEEAVDDSQLPKDRFSAERLKGVDSTLKIQPAELGDSAVYLCASSARRGRGTDTQYFGPGTRLTVL.